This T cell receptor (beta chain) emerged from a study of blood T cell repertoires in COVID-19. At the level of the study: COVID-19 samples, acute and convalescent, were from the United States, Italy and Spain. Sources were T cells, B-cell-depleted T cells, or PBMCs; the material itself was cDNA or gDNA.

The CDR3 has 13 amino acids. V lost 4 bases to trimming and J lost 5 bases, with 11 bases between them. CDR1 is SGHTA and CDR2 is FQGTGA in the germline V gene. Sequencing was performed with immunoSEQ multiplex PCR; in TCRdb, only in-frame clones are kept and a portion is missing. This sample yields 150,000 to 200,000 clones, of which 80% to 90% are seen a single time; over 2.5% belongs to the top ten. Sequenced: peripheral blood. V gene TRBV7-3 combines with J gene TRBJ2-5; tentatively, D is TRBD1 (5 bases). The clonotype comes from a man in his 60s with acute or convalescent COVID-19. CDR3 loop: CASSSGIGETQYF. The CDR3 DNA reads TGTGCCAGCAGCTCAGGGATCGGGGAGACCCAGTACTTC.